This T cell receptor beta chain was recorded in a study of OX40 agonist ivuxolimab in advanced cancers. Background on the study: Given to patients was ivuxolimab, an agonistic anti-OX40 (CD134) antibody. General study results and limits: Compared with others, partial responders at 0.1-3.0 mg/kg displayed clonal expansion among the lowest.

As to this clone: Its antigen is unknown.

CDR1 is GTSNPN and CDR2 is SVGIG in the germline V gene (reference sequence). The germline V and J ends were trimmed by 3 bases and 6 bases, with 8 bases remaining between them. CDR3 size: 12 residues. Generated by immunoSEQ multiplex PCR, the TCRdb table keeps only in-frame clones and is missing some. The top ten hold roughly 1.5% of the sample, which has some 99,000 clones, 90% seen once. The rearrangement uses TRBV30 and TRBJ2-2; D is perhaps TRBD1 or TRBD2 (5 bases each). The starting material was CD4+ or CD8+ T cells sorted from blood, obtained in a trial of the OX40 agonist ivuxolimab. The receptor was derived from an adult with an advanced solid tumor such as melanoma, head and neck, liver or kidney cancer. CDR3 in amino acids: CAWSWDAGELFF. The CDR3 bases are TGTGCCTGGAGCTGGGACGCCGGGGAGCTGTTTTTT.